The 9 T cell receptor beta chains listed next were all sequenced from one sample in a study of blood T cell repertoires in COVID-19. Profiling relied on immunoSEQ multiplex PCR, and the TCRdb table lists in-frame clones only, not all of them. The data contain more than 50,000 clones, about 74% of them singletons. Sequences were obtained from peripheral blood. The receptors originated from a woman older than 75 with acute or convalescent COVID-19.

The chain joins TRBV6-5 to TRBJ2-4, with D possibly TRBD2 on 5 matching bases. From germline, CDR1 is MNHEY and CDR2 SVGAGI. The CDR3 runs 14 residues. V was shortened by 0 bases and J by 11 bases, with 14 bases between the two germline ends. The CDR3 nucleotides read TGTGCCAGCAGTTACTCGTATCTAGCTGGCGTTCAGTACTTC. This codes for CASSYSYLAGVQYF.

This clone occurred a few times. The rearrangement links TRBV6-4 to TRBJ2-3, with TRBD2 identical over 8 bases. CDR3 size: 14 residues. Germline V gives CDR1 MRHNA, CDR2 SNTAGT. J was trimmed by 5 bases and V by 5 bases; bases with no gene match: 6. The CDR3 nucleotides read TGTGCCAGCAGTCAAACGACTAGCGTAGATACGCAGTATTTT. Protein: CASSQTTSVDTQYF.

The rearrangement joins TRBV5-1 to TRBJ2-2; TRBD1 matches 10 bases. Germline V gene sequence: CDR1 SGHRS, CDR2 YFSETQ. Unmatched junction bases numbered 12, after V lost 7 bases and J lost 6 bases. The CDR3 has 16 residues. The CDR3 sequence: CASGPTGGYPAGELFF. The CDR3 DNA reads TGCGCCAGCGGCCCGACAGGGGGCTATCCGGCCGGGGAGCTGTTTTTT.

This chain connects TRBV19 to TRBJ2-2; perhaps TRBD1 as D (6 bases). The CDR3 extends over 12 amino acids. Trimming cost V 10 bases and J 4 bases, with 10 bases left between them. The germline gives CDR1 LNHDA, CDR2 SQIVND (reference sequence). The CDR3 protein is CATRDTTGELFF. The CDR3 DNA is TGTGCCACCCGGGACACCACCGGGGAGCTGTTTTTT.

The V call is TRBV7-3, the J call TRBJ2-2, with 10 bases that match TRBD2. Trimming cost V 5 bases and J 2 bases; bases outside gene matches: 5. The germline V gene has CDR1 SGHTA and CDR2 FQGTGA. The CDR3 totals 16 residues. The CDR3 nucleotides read TGTGCCAGCAGCACCACTAGCGGGGCTAACACCGGGGAGCTGTTTTTT. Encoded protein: CASSTTSGANTGELFF.

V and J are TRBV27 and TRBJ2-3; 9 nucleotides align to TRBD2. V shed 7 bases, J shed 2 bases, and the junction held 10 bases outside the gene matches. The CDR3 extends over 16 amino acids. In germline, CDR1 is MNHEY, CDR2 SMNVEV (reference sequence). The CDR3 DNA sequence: TGTGCCAGCACCCTGCGCGGGACTAGCCCCACAGATACGCAGTATTTT. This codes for CASTLRGTSPTDTQYF.

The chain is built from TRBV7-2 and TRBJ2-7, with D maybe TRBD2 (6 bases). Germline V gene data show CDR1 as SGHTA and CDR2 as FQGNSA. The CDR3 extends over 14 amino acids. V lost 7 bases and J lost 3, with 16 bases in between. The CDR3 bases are TGTGCCAGCATCCAAGCCTCCGGGAGCTACGAGCAGTACTTC. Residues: CASIQASGSYEQYF. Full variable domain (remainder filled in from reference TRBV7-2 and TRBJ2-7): GAGVSQSPSNKVTEKGKDVELRCDPISGHTALYWYRQSLGQGLEFLIYFQGNSAPDKSGLPSDRFSAERTGGSVSTLTIQRTQQEDSAVYLCASIQASGSYEQYFGPGTRLTVT.

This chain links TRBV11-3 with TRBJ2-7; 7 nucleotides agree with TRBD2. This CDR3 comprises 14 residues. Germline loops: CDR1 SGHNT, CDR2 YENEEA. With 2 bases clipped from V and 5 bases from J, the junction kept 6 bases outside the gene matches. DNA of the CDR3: TGTGCCAGCAGCTTACTTAGCGGGTGGAACGAGCAGTACTTC. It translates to CASSLLSGWNEQYF.

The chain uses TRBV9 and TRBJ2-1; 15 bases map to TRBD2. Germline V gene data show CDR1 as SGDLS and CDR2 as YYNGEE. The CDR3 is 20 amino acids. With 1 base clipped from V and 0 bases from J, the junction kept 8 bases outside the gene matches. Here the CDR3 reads CASSVSPGTSGGSSYNEQFF. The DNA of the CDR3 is TGTGCCAGCAGCGTATCCCCCGGGACTAGCGGGGGGAGCTCCTACAATGAGCAGTTCTTC.